The 14 T cell receptor beta chains listed next were all sequenced from one sample in a study of blood T cell repertoires in COVID-19. Data came from immunoSEQ multiplex PCR; TCRdb stores just in-frame clones and leaves some out. The data contain 50,000 to 65,000 clones, approximately 81% of them singletons. Sequencing used peripheral blood. Source of these receptors: a man aged 60-69 years with COVID-19, enrolled during active disease.

The rearrangement uses TRBV2 and TRBJ2-7; 9 nucleotides agree with TRBD2. With 1 base clipped from V and 7 bases from J, the junction kept 8 bases outside the gene matches. Germline V gives CDR1 SNHLY, CDR2 FYNNEI. This CDR3 has 15 residues. Here the CDR3 DNA reads TGTGCCAGCAGTGAAGAAAGAGCGGGGGGAAGGGAGCAGTACTTC. This encodes CASSEERAGGREQYF. Using reference TRBV2 and TRBJ2-7 for the parts outside the CDR3, the full variable domain is EPEVTQTPSHQVTQMGQEVILRCVPISNHLYFYWYRQILGQKVEFLVSFYNNEISEKSEIFDDQFSVERPDGSNFTLKIRSTKLEDSAMYFCASSEERAGGREQYFGPGTRLTVT.

This chain joins TRBV3-1 (or the pseudogene TRBV3-2) and TRBJ1-1, with D unresolved. There are 14 residues in the CDR3. Trimming shortened V by 4 bases and J by 5 bases, and 14 bases separated the two germline ends. Germline V gives CDR1 LGHDT, CDR2 YNNKEL (reference sequence). For the CDR3, the DNA is TGTGCCAGCAGCCTCTCGACGGCAGGAACTGAAGCTTTCTTT. This gives the protein CASSLSTAGTEAFF.

The chain recombines TRBV5-1 with TRBJ2-7, with 13 bases matching TRBD2. Germline V gene lookup returns CDR1 SGHRS and CDR2 YFSETQ. This CDR3 has 17 residues. V gave up 3 bases and J gave up 7 bases; unmatched junction bases: 13. The CDR3 region has the DNA TGCGCCAGCAGCTATGGACTAGCGGGAGAAGCTAATATGGAGCAGTACTTC. This encodes CASSYGLAGEANMEQYF.

The J gene is TRBJ1-2, the V gene TRBV27; D may be TRBD1 (6 bases). The V and J ends lost 3 bases and 3 bases respectively, with 11 bases between them. This CDR3 is 14 amino acids long. The V gene's germline CDR1 is MNHEY and CDR2 SMNVEV (reference sequence). Here the CDR3 DNA reads TGTGCCAGCAGTTTCCTGGACAGTTACTATGGCTACACCTTC. It is translated as CASSFLDSYYGYTF.

J is TRBJ2-1 and V is TRBV24-1; D call uncertain. Germline CDR1 KGHDR, CDR2 SFDVKD. CDR3 size: 13 residues. V was clipped by 7 bases and J by 9 bases, with 15 bases between them. The CDR3 reads CATSPPVGREQFF. CDR3 bases: TGTGCCACCAGCCCACCGGTTGGTCGTGAGCAGTTCTTC.

The chain is built from TRBV7-2 and TRBJ2-7, with 9 bases matching TRBD2. Germline V gene data show CDR1 as SGHTA and CDR2 as FQGNSA. The V gene end was trimmed by 1 base and the J gene end by 4 bases; junction bases not matched to a gene: 5. CDR3 size: 15 residues. CDR3 sequence: CASSLGRTSVYEQYF. In DNA form, the CDR3 reads TGTGCCAGCAGCTTAGGAAGGACTAGCGTGTACGAGCAGTACTTC. The full variable domain, rest sourced from reference TRBV7-2 and TRBJ2-7, is GAGVSQSPSNKVTEKGKDVELRCDPISGHTALYWYRQSLGQGLEFLIYFQGNSAPDKSGLPSDRFSAERTGGSVSTLTIQRTQQEDSAVYLCASSLGRTSVYEQYFGPGTRLTVT.

This rearrangement joins TRBV28 to TRBJ2-7; 11 bases agree with TRBD2. The CDR3 consists of 15 residues. The ends lost 5 bases at V and 1 base at J; junction bases unmatched: 4. CDR1 is MDHEN, CDR2 SYDVKM, per germline. CDR3 sequence (DNA): TGTGCCAGCAGTCTATCTAGCGGGAGGTCCTACGAGCAGTACTTC. Amino acids: CASSLSSGRSYEQYF.

The chain joins TRBV9 to TRBJ2-2; possible D gene TRBD2, 7 bases. The V gene's germline CDR1 is SGDLS and CDR2 YYNGEE. There are 16 residues in the CDR3. Deletions cut 0 bases from V and 4 bases from J, with 13 bases between. In DNA, the CDR3 is TGTGCCAGCAGCGTAGATGGTAGGGGGGGCACCGGGGAGCTGTTTTTT. It codes for CASSVDGRGGTGELFF.

This rearrangement joins TRBV2 to TRBJ2-1, with 8 nucleotides matching TRBD2. This CDR3 spans 16 amino acids. Germline V gives CDR1 SNHLY, CDR2 FYNNEI. V lost 5 bases and J lost 0; bases outside the gene matches: 6. The CDR3 DNA reads TGTGCCAGCAGTCCTACTAGCGGTAACTCCTACAATGAGCAGTTCTTC. Amino acids: CASSPTSGNSYNEQFF. The variable domain in full, completed from reference TRBV2 and TRBJ2-1, reads EPEVTQTPSHQVTQMGQEVILRCVPISNHLYFYWYRQILGQKVEFLVSFYNNEISEKSEIFDDQFSVERPDGSNFTLKIRSTKLEDSAMYFCASSPTSGNSYNEQFFGPGTRLTVL.

This chain connects TRBV5-6 to TRBJ1-1; D is possibly TRBD1 (6 bases). Trimming removed 5 bases from V and 4 bases from J, with 12 bases in between. CDR1 and CDR2 from the germline V gene are SGHDT and YYEEEE. CDR3 length equals 13 residues. CDR3 in amino acids: CASRHTGSTEAFF. CDR3 in DNA: TGTGCCAGCAGACATACAGGGTCCACTGAAGCTTTCTTT.

The rearrangement joins TRBV2 to TRBJ1-5; no firm D call. In germline, CDR1 is SNHLY, CDR2 FYNNEI. Trimming stripped 5 bases from V and 4 bases from J, with 9 bases between. CDR3 length: 13 amino acids. In nucleotides, the CDR3 is TGTGCCAGCAGTTATGCGGAGAATCAGCCCCAGCATTTT. This codes for CASSYAENQPQHF.

The genes are TRBV6-5 and TRBJ2-3; TRBD2 matches at 10 bases. CDR3 length equals 15 residues. Looked up from germline, CDR1 is MNHEY and CDR2 is SVGAGI. V shed 10 bases, J shed 5 bases, and the junction held 12 bases outside the gene matches. The CDR3 DNA follows: TGTGCCATCCAGGTTGGAGCGGGGGGGCAAGATACGCAGTATTTT. Translating gives CAIQVGAGGQDTQYF.

The V and J genes are TRBV29-1 and TRBJ2-3; tentatively, D is TRBD2 (6 bases). Deletions cut 3 bases from V and 3 bases from J, with 7 bases between. CDR3 size: 12 residues. CDR1 is SQVTM, CDR2 ANQGSEA, per germline. CDR3 DNA sequence: TGCAGCGTTGAGGAGGGAACAGATACGCAGTATTTT. Translation: CSVEEGTDTQYF.

This clone was seen a few times. The rearrangement links TRBV5-3 to TRBJ2-7; tentatively, D is TRBD1 (6 bases). TRBV5-3 counts as an open reading frame of uncertain function. Deletions cut 4 bases from V and 2 bases from J, with 13 bases between. The CDR3 runs to 14 residues. CDR3: CARSVRTVTYEQYF. CDR3 bases: TGTGCCAGAAGCGTCCGGACAGTAACCTACGAGCAGTACTTC.